This TCR beta chain is drawn from a study of T cell responses to AZD1222 COVID-19 vaccine. Sequencing was performed with immunoSEQ multiplex PCR; in TCRdb, only in-frame clones are kept and a portion is missing. The sample holds approximately 73,000 clones, roughly 84% seen once. Study-level findings and limits: Donors were mostly white British, more females; clonal diversity possibly underestimated. Repertoires in all cases were sampled only once the peak T cell response had passed. Within unmutated variant regions lay the reported targets of nearly half of spike-specific TCRs.

Worth noting for this clone: Its cognate antigen is unknown.

Germline lookup yields CDR1 SGHRS and CDR2 YFSETQ. Trimming took 3 bases from V and 4 from J; bases not matched to a gene: 5. This CDR3 region has 14 residues. Sample: peripheral blood, taken on day 0 of AZD1222 vaccination. The chain carries TRBV5-1 and TRBJ1-1, with TRBD1 matching 8 bases. The TCR was taken from an adult in good health. The CDR3 sequence: CASSYPDRGTEAFF. The CDR3 nucleotides read TGCGCCAGCAGCTACCCTGACAGGGGCACTGAAGCTTTCTTT.